These 9 T cell receptor beta chains share one sample of origin, sequenced in a study of T cells in Graves' hyperthyroidism and ophthalmopathy. TCR beta CDR3 sequences were amplified from RNA transcripts. TCR CDR3 underwent first-round RT-PCR with the HTBI primer set. TCRdb redid the calling of the multiplex PCR reads with MiXCR, one entry per CDR3 protein. The sample includes about 350,000 distinct CDR3 sequences, around 13% of them seen just once. Sequencing used blood. These TCRs come from a woman in her 30s with Graves' hyperthyroidism.

This clonotype has a count of ten or more. The chain has TRBV11-2 and TRBJ2-7, with 8 bases fitting TRBD1. Trimming cost V 2 bases and J 5 bases; bases outside gene matches: 5. The CDR3 has 14 amino acids. The germline V gene has CDR1 SGHAT and CDR2 FQNNGV. CDR3 amino acids: CASSLPGGWNEQYF. CDR3 sequence (DNA): TGTGCCAGCAGCTTACCAGGGGGCTGGAACGAGCAGTACTTC.

This clonotype showed up many times. The chain combines TRBV28 with TRBJ1-3, with TRBD1 as a possible D gene (6 bases). The germline V gene has CDR1 MDHEN and CDR2 SYDVKM. Trimming cost V 5 bases and J 0 bases, with 11 bases left between them. This CDR3 is built from 15 residues. This chain's CDR3 is CASSPGAHSGNTIYF. As DNA, the CDR3 is TGTGCCAGCAGTCCAGGGGCCCACTCTGGAAACACCATATATTTT.

This clonotype was seen a handful of times. V gene TRBV5-1 combines with J gene TRBJ1-2, with D unclear. This CDR3 is built from 16 residues. V gave up 0 bases and J gave up 2 bases, with 14 bases separating them. CDR1 is SGHRS and CDR2 is YFSETQ in the germline V gene. This chain's CDR3 is CASSLDFPRKNYGYTF. The CDR3 DNA reads TGCGCCAGCAGCTTGGATTTTCCCAGGAAAAACTATGGCTACACCTTC.

This clonotype was found a few times. This sequence joins TRBV28 and TRBJ2-1; TRBD1 agrees at 9 bases. The CDR3 sequence is 15 residues long. Trimming at V came to 8 bases and at J to 7 bases, leaving 12 bases not matched to a gene. Germline lookup yields CDR1 MDHEN and CDR2 SYDVKM. The DNA of the CDR3 is TGTGCCAGCGGACCAGTGGGACAGGGTTCAAATGAGCAGTTCTTC. This encodes CASGPVGQGSNEQFF.

In this sample, this clonotype turned up a few times. The chain employs TRBV14 and TRBJ2-2; D tentatively fits TRBD1 or TRBD2 (6 bases each). CDR3 length equals 16 residues. Germline V lookup: CDR1 SGHDN, CDR2 FVKESK. Between the trimmed V and J ends, which lost 0 bases and 5 bases, there was a span of 13 bases. The CDR3 is CASSQDGGLGTGELFF. Written as DNA, the CDR3 is TGTGCCAGCAGCCAAGATGGGGGGCTTGGGACCGGGGAGCTGTTTTTT.

The gene calls are TRBV24-1 and TRBJ1-5, with D tentatively TRBD1 (6 bases). The CDR3 is made up of 14 amino acids. Germline CDR1 is KGHDR and CDR2 is SFDVKD. V shed 3 bases and J shed 6 bases, with 11 bases lying between them. DNA of the CDR3: TGTGCCACCAGTGATACCCGGACAGTTCAGCCCCAGCATTTT. Translating gives CATSDTRTVQPQHF.

Many counts were recorded for this clonotype. The gene calls are TRBV28 and TRBJ2-1; 11 positions agree with TRBD2. Germline V lookup: CDR1 MDHEN, CDR2 SYDVKM. The CDR3 consists of 16 residues. The ends lost 2 bases at V and 6 bases at J; junction bases unmatched: 6. CDR3 region: CASSLGLAGGANEQFF. The CDR3 coding sequence is TGTGCCAGCAGTTTAGGTCTAGCGGGAGGAGCCAATGAGCAGTTCTTC.

This clonotype was seen at least ten times. This rearrangement joins TRBV20-1 to TRBJ2-7; tentative D call: TRBD2 (6 bases). This CDR3 comprises 16 residues. V was shortened by 6 bases and J by 1 base, with 22 bases between the two germline ends. CDR1 and CDR2 from the germline V gene are DFQATT and SNEGSKA (reference sequence). As DNA, the CDR3 is TGCAGTGCCCCCCCAACAATCCTAGCGACATCCTACGAGCAGTACTTC. Translated: CSAPPTILATSYEQYF.

The sample holds many counts of this clonotype. The J gene is TRBJ2-1, the V gene TRBV3-1; TRBD2 matches 9 bases. In germline, CDR1 is LGHDT, CDR2 YNNKEL (reference sequence). V was clipped by 2 bases and J by 8 bases; unmatched bases: 16. CDR3 length equals 18 residues. The CDR3 reads CASSQRLGRLAGSDEQFF. In DNA, the CDR3 is TGTGCCAGCAGCCAAAGACTGGGTCGGCTAGCGGGATCCGATGAGCAGTTCTTC.